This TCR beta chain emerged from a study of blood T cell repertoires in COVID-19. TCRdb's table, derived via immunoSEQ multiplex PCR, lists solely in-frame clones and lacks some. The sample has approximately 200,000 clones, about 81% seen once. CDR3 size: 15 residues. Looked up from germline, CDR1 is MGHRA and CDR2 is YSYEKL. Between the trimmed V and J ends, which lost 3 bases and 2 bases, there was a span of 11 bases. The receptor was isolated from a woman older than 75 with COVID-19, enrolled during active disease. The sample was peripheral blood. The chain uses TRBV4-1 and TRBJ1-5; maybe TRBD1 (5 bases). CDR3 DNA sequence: TGCGCCAGCAGCCAGACAGCTAGTGGCAATCAGCCCCAGCATTTT. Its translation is CASSQTASGNQPQHF.